This T cell receptor beta chain comes out of a study of T cell changes during pregnancy in multiple sclerosis. Germline lookup yields CDR1 MNHNY and CDR2 SVGAGI (reference sequence). This CDR3 region has 14 residues. V lost 5 bases, J lost 2 bases, and 5 bases stayed unmatched. Only in-frame clones appear in the TCRdb table, and some are missing; sequencing was by immunoSEQ multiplex PCR. Among under 75,000 clones listed, 91% were seen once. The sample here was CD4+ T cells from peripheral blood mononuclear cells, taken after pregnancy. The V call is TRBV6-6, the J call TRBJ2-7, with 8 bases that match TRBD1. The receptor was derived from a female donor in good health, enrolled as a control in a pregnancy study. The CDR3 nucleotides read TGTGCCAGCAGTCGTACGACAGGGGCCTACGAGCAGTACTTC. It is translated as CASSRTTGAYEQYF.